These 24 T cell receptor beta chains originate from one sample sequenced in a study of T cell changes during pregnancy in multiple sclerosis. Data came from immunoSEQ multiplex PCR; TCRdb stores just in-frame clones and leaves some out. Of 100,000 or so clones in the sample, about 90% were seen once. The specimen comprised peripheral blood, sampled after pregnancy. The origin of the receptors is a female donor with multiple sclerosis, enrolled in a pregnancy study.

The DNA of the CDR3 is TGTGCCTGGAGTGTACTTTGGTATTCACCCCTCCACTTT. It specifies CAWSVLWYSPLHF. This chain joins TRBV30 and TRBJ1-6, with unresolved D. V was pared by 0 bases and J by 8 bases, with 8 bases between. CDR1 GTSNPN and CDR2 SVGIG come from the germline V gene (reference sequence). This CDR3 has 13 residues.

The table lists this clone with a count of one. The genes are TRBV19 and TRBJ2-7, with D possibly TRBD2 on 6 matching bases. V lost 5 bases and J 2 bases, leaving 16 bases between the germline ends. The germline V gene has CDR1 LNHDA and CDR2 SQIVND (reference sequence). This CDR3 spans 15 amino acids. In DNA form, the CDR3 reads TGTGCCAGTAGTTCGGAGGCGGGACCCACCTACGAGCAGTACTTC. Its protein product is CASSSEAGPTYEQYF.

The chain has TRBV11-1 and TRBJ1-3; 7 bases are a match to TRBD1. With V trimmed by 5 bases and J by 0 bases, 13 bases remained unmatched. Germline CDR1 is SGHAT and CDR2 is FQDESV (reference sequence). The CDR3 covers 18 residues. The CDR3 spells CASSAHRTGVFSGNTIYF. DNA for the CDR3: TGTGCCAGCAGCGCGCACCGAACAGGGGTCTTCTCTGGAAACACCATATATTTT.

The chain has TRBV5-6 and TRBJ2-1; D is ambiguous. V lost 0 bases and J lost 5, with 12 bases in between. CDR3 size: 15 residues. CDR1 and CDR2 from the germline V gene are SGHDT and YYEEEE. CDR3 loop: CASSLGLVKDNEQFF. The CDR3 DNA sequence: TGTGCCAGCAGCTTGGGGCTAGTCAAGGACAATGAGCAGTTCTTC.

The rearrangement uses TRBV19 and TRBJ2-1, with a tentative D call TRBD1 (6 bases). Germline values: CDR1 LNHDA, CDR2 SQIVND (reference sequence). V was cut by 6 bases and J by 2 bases, with 17 bases left in between. This CDR3 contains 16 residues. The CDR3, as DNA: TGTGCCAGTAGGGGTGTGGCAGGGGAAACCTACAATGAGCAGTTCTTC. Encoded protein: CASRGVAGETYNEQFF.

The V and J genes are TRBV11-2 and TRBJ1-1; 10 nucleotides agree with TRBD1. Germline CDR1 is SGHAT and CDR2 is FQNNGV. J lost 5 bases, V lost 1 base, and 10 bases had no gene match. The CDR3 contains 17 residues. The CDR3 loop is CASSLGRLTGGITEAFF. The CDR3, as DNA: TGTGCCAGCAGCTTAGGTCGCCTGACAGGGGGCATAACTGAAGCTTTCTTT.

The genes are TRBV10-3 and TRBJ2-3; 7 nucleotides align to TRBD1. CDR1 is ENHRY and CDR2 is SYGVKD in the germline V gene. This CDR3 has 14 amino acids. Unmatched junction bases numbered 6, after V lost 7 bases and J lost 2 bases. CDR3 residues: CAINRDRNTDTQYF. CDR3 nucleotides: TGTGCCATCAACCGGGACAGAAACACAGATACGCAGTATTTT.

The chain links TRBV2 to TRBJ2-5; D possibly corresponds to TRBD2 (5 bases). This CDR3 is built from 13 residues. Trimming pared 4 bases from V and 4 bases from J, leaving 10 bases between. Germline CDR1 and CDR2: SNHLY and FYNNEI. The chain's CDR3 is CASSGTGRETQYF. The CDR3 nucleotides read TGTGCCAGCAGTGGGACTGGAAGAGAGACCCAGTACTTC. Variable domain in full (rest from reference TRBV2 and TRBJ2-5): EPEVTQTPSHQVTQMGQEVILRCVPISNHLYFYWYRQILGQKVEFLVSFYNNEISEKSEIFDDQFSVERPDGSNFTLKIRSTKLEDSAMYFCASSGTGRETQYFGPGTRLLVL.

This sequence joins TRBV6-1 and TRBJ2-1; 11 bases are shared with TRBD2. Germline loops: CDR1 MNHNS, CDR2 SASEGT. This CDR3 is 15 amino acids long. V shed 8 bases, J shed 9 bases, and the junction held 12 bases outside the gene matches. CDR3: CASQTLSGRGGEQFF. In DNA form, the CDR3 reads TGTGCCAGCCAGACCCTTAGCGGGAGGGGAGGTGAGCAGTTCTTC.

J is TRBJ1-4 and V is TRBV11-3; 7 nucleotides match TRBD1. V trimming: 1 base; J trimming: 8 bases; junction bases outside the gene matches: 4. Germline CDR1 SGHNT, CDR2 YENEEA. This CDR3 contains 14 residues. The CDR3 is CASSLGGTEEKLFF. In nucleotides, the CDR3 is TGTGCCAGCAGCTTAGGGGGGACAGAAGAAAAACTGTTTTTT.

The genes are TRBV6-5 and TRBJ2-7; 9 bases line up with TRBD2. The CDR3 is made up of 16 amino acids. Germline V CDR1 and CDR2: MNHEY, SVGAGI. The V and J ends lost 4 bases and 0 bases, in that order; junction bases with no gene match: 7. The CDR3 DNA follows: TGTGCCAGCAGTTCCATTAGCGGGGGAAGCTCCTACGAGCAGTACTTC. Protein: CASSSISGGSSYEQYF.

The chain carries TRBV5-8 and TRBJ2-5; the match to TRBD2 covers 7 bases. Germline CDR1 SGHTS, CDR2 YDEGEE. The trim removed 2 bases at V and 4 bases at J, leaving 8 bases unmatched. The CDR3 length is 15 residues. CDR3 sequence (DNA): TGTGCCAGCAGCTTTGGCCCCAGGGAGGGAGAGACCCAGTACTTC. This codes for CASSFGPREGETQYF.

This chain links TRBV7-2 with TRBJ2-2, with a possible D match to TRBD1 (6 bases). Germline lookup yields CDR1 SGHTA and CDR2 FQGNSA. V was trimmed by 8 bases and J by 0 bases, leaving 13 bases between them. This CDR3 region has 15 residues. CDR3 in DNA: TGTGCCAGCTCCATGGACAGAACGAACACCGGGGAGCTGTTTTTT. The encoded protein is CASSMDRTNTGELFF. The full variable domain, completed using reference TRBV7-2 and TRBJ2-2, is GAGVSQSPSNKVTEKGKDVELRCDPISGHTALYWYRQSLGQGLEFLIYFQGNSAPDKSGLPSDRFSAERTGGSVSTLTIQRTQQEDSAVYLCASSMDRTNTGELFFGEGSRLTVL.

This clone was seen only a few times. The rearrangement joins TRBV2 to TRBJ1-6; TRBD1 aligns across 8 bases. This CDR3 contains 15 residues. Germline trimming cut 6 bases from V and 11 bases from J; bases unmatched to any gene: 12. Per the germline V gene, CDR1 is SNHLY and CDR2 is FYNNEI. CDR3 sequence: CASRKNRGGPTPLHF. CDR3 DNA sequence: TGTGCCAGCAGGAAGAACAGGGGGGGGCCGACACCCCTCCACTTT.

The rearrangement joins TRBV19 to TRBJ1-5; perhaps TRBD1 as D (6 bases). CDR1 and CDR2 (germline): LNHDA, SQIVND (reference sequence). This CDR3 has 15 amino acids. V was cut by 5 bases and J by 5 bases, with 16 bases left in between. CDR3 region: CASSGGAGEDQPQHF. For the CDR3, the DNA is TGTGCCAGTAGTGGGGGGGCAGGGGAGGATCAGCCCCAGCATTTT.

This chain joins TRBV7-2 and TRBJ2-3, with 9 bases fitting TRBD2. CDR1 is SGHTA and CDR2 is FQGNSA in the germline V gene. J gave up 1 base and V 3 bases, and 2 bases lay outside the gene matches. The CDR3 covers 15 residues. The CDR3 here is CASSLVAGGTDTQYF. The CDR3 bases are TGTGCCAGCAGCTTGGTAGCGGGGGGCACAGATACGCAGTATTTT. The full variable domain, with the rest looked up from reference TRBV7-2 and TRBJ2-3, is GAGVSQSPSNKVTEKGKDVELRCDPISGHTALYWYRQSLGQGLEFLIYFQGNSAPDKSGLPSDRFSAERTGGSVSTLTIQRTQQEDSAVYLCASSLVAGGTDTQYFGPGTRLTVL.

The chain carries TRBV7-2 and TRBJ1-2; 7 bases align to TRBD1. The CDR3 length is 12 residues. Losses at the gene ends were 2 bases for V and 8 bases for J; bases not matched to a gene: 2. The V gene's germline CDR1 is SGHTA and CDR2 FQGNSA. The DNA for the CDR3 is TGTGCCAGCAGCTTAAACAGGGGAGGCTACACCTTC. This sequence encodes CASSLNRGGYTF.

V is TRBV18 and J is TRBJ2-7; the match to TRBD1 covers 9 bases. This CDR3 comprises 16 residues. Germline loops: CDR1 KGHSH, CDR2 LQKENI. Trimming at V came to 3 bases and at J to 4 bases, leaving 10 bases not matched to a gene. The CDR3 DNA reads as TGTGCCAGCTCACCCGCGCCGGGACAGGGCACTTACGAGCAGTACTTC. Translation: CASSPAPGQGTYEQYF.

The gene calls are TRBV5-8 and TRBJ2-6; 10 bases agree with TRBD1. There are 17 residues in the CDR3. J lost 4 bases, V lost 1 base, and 5 bases had no gene match. CDR1 is SGHTS, CDR2 YDEGEE, per germline. This chain's CDR3 is CASSLMGQGTGANVLTF. CDR3 DNA sequence: TGTGCCAGCAGCTTGATGGGACAGGGGACCGGGGCCAACGTCCTGACTTTC.

This clone was seen a few times. The chain uses TRBV7-6 and TRBJ2-1; maybe TRBD2 (5 bases). Trimming stripped 7 bases from V and 10 bases from J, with 17 bases between. The CDR3 is 13 amino acids. Germline V gene data show CDR1 as SGHVS and CDR2 as FNYEAQ. CDR3 sequence: CASTHFGGTEQFF. The DNA of the CDR3 is TGTGCCAGCACCCACTTCGGAGGAACGGAGCAGTTCTTC.

This clone was picked up one time. For the CDR3, the DNA is TGTGCCAGCAGCAAGACTAGCGGGATATACAATGAGCAGTTCTTC. Translating gives CASSKTSGIYNEQFF. This chain uses TRBV7-8 with TRBJ2-1; 11 bases are a match to TRBD2. With V trimmed by 5 bases and J by 4 bases, 4 bases remained unmatched. Germline V lookup: CDR1 SGHVS, CDR2 FQNEAQ. The CDR3 sequence is 15 residues long.

The chain combines TRBV10-2 with TRBJ2-7; the D is unclear. The CDR3 is made up of 13 amino acids. Trimming shortened V by 2 bases and J by 0 bases, and 5 bases separated the two germline ends. From germline, CDR1 is WSHSY and CDR2 SAAADI. DNA of the CDR3: TGCGCCAGCAGTGAGGTCAGCTCCTACGAGCAGTACTTC. Residues: CASSEVSSYEQYF.

This clone was counted once. The J gene is TRBJ1-1, the V gene TRBV7-3; D gene uncertain. Germline V gene sequence: CDR1 SGHTA, CDR2 FQGTGA. V dropped 0 bases and J dropped 4 bases, with 12 bases sitting between them. The CDR3 is made up of 15 amino acids. CDR3 in DNA: TGTGCCAGCAGCTTAACGGGAGGCCCGGCCACTGAAGCTTTCTTT. It yields the protein CASSLTGGPATEAFF.

The chain combines TRBV30 with TRBJ2-5; TRBD2 is a possible D gene (6 bases). The CDR3 runs 14 residues. Germline CDR1 GTSNPN, CDR2 SVGIG (reference sequence). V lost 2 bases to trimming and J lost 1 base, with 11 bases between them. CDR3 amino acids: CAWSPQRVQETQYF. For the CDR3, the DNA is TGTGCCTGGAGTCCCCAGCGGGTCCAAGAGACCCAGTACTTC. The whole variable domain, filled in from reference TRBV30 and TRBJ2-5, reads SQTIHQWPATLVQPVGSPLSLECTVEGTSNPNLYWYRQAAGRGLQLLFYSVGIGQISSEVPQNLSASRPQDRQFILSSKKLLLSDSGFYLCAWSPQRVQETQYFGPGTRLLVL.